Listed below are T cell receptor beta chains from one sample, sequenced in a study of CD8 T cells in Susac syndrome. Via MiXCR, TCRdb re-called the immunoSEQ multiplex PCR reads, giving one row per CDR3 protein. The data show about 69,000 distinct CDR3 sequences, about 95% seen once. Sequencing was performed on CD8+ T cells from PBMCs. The receptors were gathered from a human donor in good health. The CDR3 runs from the conserved cysteine through the conserved F or W. The D gene is left open where the match is weak. For some rows the clone size is stated as once, few or many, or as a class when expanded; others skip it.

D	V	size	J	CDR3	DNA
-	TRBV6-5	-	TRBJ1-6	CASSYSTRGSHSPLHF	TGTGCCAGCAGTTACTCAACTAGGGGGTCCCATTCACCCCTCCACTTT
-	TRBV4-1	-	TRBJ2-3	CASSQVIGYTDTQYF	TGCGCCAGCAGCCAAGTGATCGGCTACACAGATACGCAGTATTTT
-	TRBV7-2	-	TRBJ2-5	CASSLDRGWKTQYF	TGTGCCAGCAGCTTAGACCGGGGGTGGAAGACCCAGTACTTC
-	TRBV4-1	-	TRBJ2-3	CASSQSLGGTDTQYF	TGCGCCAGCAGCCAATCCCTCGGGGGCACAGATACGCAGTATTTT
TRBD1	TRBV4-1	-	TRBJ2-7	CASSPGTGSYEQYF	TGTGCCAGTAGTCCCGGGACAGGGTCCTACGAGCAGTACTTC
-	TRBV6-5	-	TRBJ2-7	CASSARDAYEQYF	TGTGCCAGCAGCGCGAGGGATGCCTACGAGCAGTACTTC
-	TRBV5-6	-	TRBJ2-7	CASSYEQIEQYF	TGTGCCAGCAGCTACGAACAGATCGAGCAGTACTTC
TRBD1	TRBV9	-	TRBJ2-7	CASSVAGQGAYEQYF	TGTGCCAGCAGCGTAGCAGGACAGGGTGCTTACGAGCAGTACTTC
-	TRBV11-2	-	TRBJ1-1	CASSFLNLGEAFF	TGTGCCAGCAGCTTCCTAAATCTCGGTGAAGCTTTCTTT
-	TRBV30	once	TRBJ2-7	CAWSESSYEQYF	TGTGCCTGGTCGGAGAGCTCCTACGAGCAGTACTTC
-	TRBV30	-	TRBJ1-1	CAWSGDTEAFF	TGTGCCTGGAGTGGGGACACTGAAGCTTTCTTT
TRBD2	TRBV7-9	-	TRBJ2-1	CASSQLAVEQFF	TGTGCCAGCAGCCAGCTAGCGGTTGAGCAGTTCTTC
-	TRBV4-1	-	TRBJ1-1	CASRAVGGNTEAFF	TGCGCCAGCAGGGCGGTAGGAGGTAACACTGAAGCTTTCTTT
-	TRBV4-1	-	TRBJ2-1	CASSQARGDAEQFF	TGCGCCAGCAGCCAAGCTAGGGGGGATGCTGAGCAGTTCTTC
-	TRBV27	-	TRBJ2-1	CASSLDSSYNEQFF	TGTGCCAGCAGTTTAGACAGCTCCTACAATGAGCAGTTCTTC
-	TRBV5-1	-	TRBJ1-5	CASSFYPAGDNQPQHF	TGCGCCAGCAGCTTTTACCCGGCAGGGGACAATCAGCCCCAGCATTTT
TRBD2	TRBV4-1	-	TRBJ2-4	CASSPYPGRVDIQYF	TGCGCCAGCAGCCCCTATCCTGGGAGGGTGGACATTCAGTACTTC
TRBD1	TRBV11-2	-	TRBJ2-1	CASSFRTGEQFF	TGTGCCAGCAGCTTTAGGACAGGTGAGCAGTTCTTC
-	TRBV10-3	-	TRBJ1-5	CAISESGQGSNQPQHF	TGTGCCATCAGTGAGTCGGGTCAGGGCAGCAATCAGCCCCAGCATTTT
-	TRBV7-6	-	TRBJ1-1	CASSPPGFSTEAFF	TGTGCCAGCAGTCCACCGGGCTTCTCAACTGAAGCTTTCTTT
-	TRBV25-1	-	TRBJ1-1	CASAWGIGTEAFF	TGTGCCAGCGCTTGGGGGATCGGAACTGAAGCTTTCTTT
-	TRBV7-9	-	TRBJ1-6	CASSPGMNSPLHF	TGTGCCAGCAGCCCAGGAATGAATTCACCCCTCCACTTT
-	TRBV2	-	TRBJ1-5	CASSPGVGQPQHF	TGTGCCAGCAGCCCAGGGGTTGGGCAGCCCCAGCATTTT
-	TRBV30	-	TRBJ1-1	CAWSVLQYTEAFF	TGTGCCTGGAGTGTACTCCAGTACACTGAAGCTTTCTTT
-	TRBV7-2	-	TRBJ2-5	CASSRPWGLETQYF	TGTGCCAGCAGCCGTCCCTGGGGATTGGAGACCCAGTACTTC
-	TRBV29-1	-	TRBJ1-1	CSAQAGIPEAFF	TGCAGCGCGCAGGCAGGGATACCTGAAGCTTTCTTT
-	TRBV27	-	TRBJ2-7	CASSYRPSSYEQYF	TGTGCCAGCAGTTACAGGCCCAGCTCCTACGAGCAGTACTTC
TRBD1	TRBV13	-	TRBJ1-6	CASSLGGTVDSPLHF	TGTGCCAGCAGCTTAGGGGGGACAGTGGATTCACCCCTCCACTTT
-	TRBV5-6	-	TRBJ1-1	CASSSVWGPNTEAFF	TGTGCCAGCAGCTCGGTCTGGGGTCCGAACACTGAAGCTTTCTTT
-	TRBV14	-	TRBJ2-1	CASSQALTLEFF	TGTGCCAGCAGCCAAGCCCTTACCCTCGAGTTCTTC
-	TRBV29-1	-	TRBJ2-3	CSGKTDTQYF	TGCAGCGGTAAGACAGATACGCAGTATTTT
-	TRBV7-9	-	TRBJ1-5	CASTPTGDQPQHF	TGTGCCAGCACCCCGACAGGAGATCAGCCCCAGCATTTT
-	TRBV29-1	-	TRBJ2-2	CSAKGSMVAGELFF	TGCAGCGCTAAGGGGTCAATGGTGGCCGGGGAGCTGTTTTTT
TRBD1	TRBV3-1	once	TRBJ2-1	CASSQQPGQGTYNEQFF	TGTGCCAGCAGCCAGCAACCGGGACAGGGTACCTACAATGAGCAGTTCTTC
-	TRBV9	-	TRBJ2-7	CASSGDQSSYEQYF	TGTGCCAGCAGCGGTGATCAAAGCTCCTACGAGCAGTACTTC
-	TRBV27	-	TRBJ2-7	CASSLSPGPYEQYF	TGTGCCAGCAGTTTATCCCCGGGCCCCTACGAGCAGTACTTC
TRBD1	TRBV28	-	TRBJ1-1	CASSSDREKTEAFF	TGTGCCAGCAGTTCCGACAGGGAAAAAACTGAAGCTTTCTTT